This record looks at one T cell receptor beta chain sequence and its context. V shed 5 bases and J 5 bases; nucleotides not matched to a gene: 9. CDR3 size: 15 residues. Germline V gives CDR1 SEHNR, CDR2 FQNEAQ (reference sequence). This sample was taken from a study of control samples from healthy donors and cancer patients. Only in-frame clones appear in the TCRdb table, and some are missing; sequencing was by immunoSEQ multiplex PCR. Of about 150,000 clones in the sample, just under 95% were seen once. The gene calls are TRBV7-9 and TRBJ2-5; 9 nucleotides agree with TRBD1. The sequencing sample was made of blood. The origin of this receptor is a man in his forties in good health. CDR3 sequence reads: CASSPDQGTGETQYF. The CDR3 bases are TGTGCCAGCAGCCCCGACCAGGGGACAGGGGAGACCCAGTACTTC.